This T cell receptor beta chain emerged from a study of cytomegalovirus exposure and HLA in healthy donors. On the study more broadly: In an earlier analysis, approximately 120 million unique TCR beta sequences were found from 150 million to 200 million T cells. Findings of the study overall: Both high specificity and high sensitivity reportedly marked the classifier's diagnosis of cytomegalovirus status. Later, TCR association rates were found to vary by HLA locus, highest for DRB1 and lowest for HLA-C. A highly shared variant cluster was judged a likely technical artifact.

The PCR had 60 Vbeta and 13 Jbeta primers. Method: immunoSEQ multiplex PCR; TCRdb's copy keeps in-frame clones and lacks some. The data contain more than 140,000 clones, approximately 80% of them singletons. As regards this clone: The target antigen is unknown.

The CDR3 is made up of 14 amino acids. V lost 1 base and J 1 base, leaving 4 bases between the germline ends. Germline assignment: CDR1 SEHNR and CDR2 FQNEAQ (reference sequence). Material: PBMCs. This receptor was taken from a man aged 25-40 years in good health and CMV-seropositive. This rearrangement joins TRBV7-9 to TRBJ1-4, with no clear D. The CDR3 nucleotides are TGTGCCAGCAGCTTAGGAGGAACTAATGAAAAACTGTTTTTT. It yields the protein CASSLGGTNEKLFF.